This T cell receptor beta chain was sequenced for a study of control samples from healthy donors and cancer patients. Germline values: CDR1 MNHEY, CDR2 SMNVEV (reference sequence). V was clipped by 1 base and J by 5 bases; unmatched bases: 6. CDR3 length: 16 amino acids. Some clones are missing from TCRdb's copy, which holds only in-frame ones; the method was immunoSEQ multiplex PCR. Of roughly 69,000 clones in the sample, around 87% are singletons; the top ten hold 2% to 2.5%. The genes are TRBV27 and TRBJ2-1; TRBD1 aligns across 9 bases. The clonotype comes from a woman in her fifties or sixties with head and neck cancer. The source material was PBMCs. For the CDR3, the DNA is TGTGCCAGCAGTTTATGGGGACAGGGTAGGGACAATGAGCAGTTCTTC. This encodes CASSLWGQGRDNEQFF.